The 32 T cell receptor beta chains below come from one sample, sequenced in a study of early T cells in non-severe SARS-CoV-2 infection. Using its own MiXCR run on the 5' RACE reads, TCRdb lists one record per CDR3 protein. The table shows approximately 84,000 distinct CDR3 sequences, with around 14% occurring only once. The sample comprised whole blood. The receptors derive from an adult who was a healthcare worker with PCR-confirmed SARS-CoV-2 infection or an uninfected control (not recorded which).

This clonotype was observed a handful of times. This chain connects TRBV6-5 to TRBJ2-7; unclear D gene. Germline V gene sequence: CDR1 MNHEY, CDR2 SVGAGI. There are 15 residues in the CDR3. The V and J ends lost 0 bases and 3 bases respectively, with 12 bases between them. The CDR3 nucleotides are TGTGCCAGCAGTTACTCTTTGGCCAGGAACTACGAGCAGTACTTC. This encodes CASSYSLARNYEQYF.

This clonotype was seen more than once but under ten times. The V and J genes are TRBV5-5 and TRBJ1-1; possible D gene TRBD1, 5 bases. CDR1 is SGHKS, CDR2 YYEKEE, per germline (reference sequence). Trimming pared 3 bases from V and 6 bases from J, leaving 18 bases between. This CDR3 spans 15 amino acids. The CDR3 nucleotides are TGTGCCAGCAGCTCGATACCGGGGGAGATCTCTGAAGCTTTCTTT. It yields the protein CASSSIPGEISEAFF. The entire variable domain, with the rest obtained from reference TRBV5-5 and TRBJ1-1, is as follows: DAGVTQSPTHLIKTRGQQVTLRCSPISGHKSVSWYQQVLGQGPQFIFQYYEKEERGRGNFPDRFSARQFPNYSSELNVNALLLGDSALYLCASSSIPGEISEAFFGQGTRLTVV.

This clonotype was seen more than once but under ten times. The rearrangement links TRBV20-1 to TRBJ1-1; 8 bases map to TRBD1. Germline-derived CDR1 and CDR2 are DFQATT and SNEGSKA (reference sequence). CDR3 length equals 13 residues. V lost 6 bases, J lost 0 bases, and 3 bases stayed unmatched. CDR3: CSASRGLNTEAFF. The CDR3 DNA sequence: TGCAGTGCCAGCAGGGGGCTGAACACTGAAGCTTTCTTT.

The table lists this clonotype with a few counts. The chain recombines TRBV7-8 with TRBJ2-3; no firm D call. V lost 6 bases, J lost 1 base, and 11 bases lay in between. Germline V CDR1 and CDR2: SGHVS, FQNEAQ. CDR3 length equals 14 residues. This CDR3 reads CASRQLDRTDTQYF. The CDR3 DNA reads as TGTGCCAGCAGACAGCTAGATCGCACAGATACGCAGTATTTT.

The genes are TRBV29-1 and TRBJ1-2; D unresolved. The CDR3 is made up of 13 amino acids. CDR1 is SQVTM and CDR2 is ANQGSEA in the germline V gene. The V gene lost 7 bases and the J gene lost 1 base, with 13 bases spanning the gap. DNA for the CDR3: TGCAGCGCCGCTACCCAGGATAACTATGGCTACACCTTC. Translating it yields CSAATQDNYGYTF.

Only a few counts were recorded for this clonotype. The chain links TRBV18 to TRBJ1-2; 7 bases fit TRBD1. Germline CDR1 KGHSH, CDR2 LQKENI. J lost 4 bases, V lost 2 bases, and 1 base had no gene match. The CDR3 totals 13 residues. CDR3 residues: CASSPGQAYGYTF. The CDR3 DNA sequence: TGTGCCAGCTCACCAGGACAGGCCTATGGCTACACCTTC.

Only a few counts were recorded for this clonotype. The rearrangement joins TRBV5-1 to TRBJ2-4; perhaps TRBD1 as D (7 bases). The CDR3 spans 16 residues. With 0 bases removed from V and 0 bases from J, the gap between germline ends came to 10 bases. Germline V CDR1 and CDR2: SGHRS, YFSETQ. CDR3 region: CASSLGQGGAKNIQYF. CDR3 bases: TGCGCCAGCAGCTTGGGACAGGGAGGAGCCAAAAACATTCAGTACTTC.

This chain uses TRBV29-1 with TRBJ2-3; D possibly matches TRBD1 or TRBD2 (6 bases each). CDR3 size: 14 residues. Germline CDR1 reads SQVTM; CDR2 reads ANQGSEA. The V and J ends lost 8 bases and 2 bases respectively, with 17 bases between them. CDR3 DNA sequence: TGCAGCACCTTTGGGGGGCCTGACACAGATACGCAGTATTTT. It is translated as CSTFGGPDTDTQYF.

The chain couples TRBV10-2 to TRBJ2-3; D unclear. The V gene's germline CDR1 is WSHSY and CDR2 SAAADI. CDR3 length equals 15 residues. V gave up 4 bases and J gave up 1 base, with 12 bases separating them. For the CDR3, the DNA is TGCGCCAGCAGTGTTTGGGGTACGGGCACAGATACGCAGTATTTT. It codes for CASSVWGTGTDTQYF.

This clonotype has a count of ten or more. This sequence joins TRBV11-2 and TRBJ2-3; D remains unclear. The V end lost 4 bases, the J end lost 0 bases, and 14 bases lay between the germline ends. The CDR3 is made up of 16 amino acids. Germline-derived CDR1 and CDR2 are SGHAT and FQNNGV. CDR3 coding DNA: TGTGCCAGCAGCTACTCTCCCCTCTCTAGCACAGATACGCAGTATTTT. It yields the protein CASSYSPLSSTDTQYF.

The chain is built from TRBV6-5 and TRBJ1-1; D remains unclear. V lost 0 bases and J lost 5, with 13 bases in between. The CDR3 length is 15 residues. CDR1 is MNHEY and CDR2 is SVGAGI in the germline V gene. This chain's CDR3 is CASSYSASPGTEAFF. CDR3 bases: TGTGCCAGCAGTTACTCGGCCAGCCCGGGAACTGAAGCTTTCTTT.

Only a few counts were recorded for this clonotype. The chain joins TRBV7-2 to TRBJ2-7; D gene uncertain. In germline, CDR1 is SGHTA, CDR2 FQGNSA. CDR3 size: 12 residues. V dropped 3 bases and J dropped 9 bases, with 12 bases sitting between them. Written as DNA, the CDR3 is TGTGCCAGCAGCTTGGATCAAGGCCGGCAGTACTTC. As protein: CASSLDQGRQYF.

This clonotype came up a few times. The chain links TRBV29-1 to TRBJ2-7; D not resolved. The length of the CDR3 is 11 residues. Germline CDR1 is SQVTM and CDR2 is ANQGSEA. Trimming cost V 6 bases and J 3 bases, with 9 bases left between them. CDR3 residues: CSVRHYYEQYF. DNA of the CDR3: TGCAGCGTCAGGCACTACTACGAGCAGTACTTC.

J is TRBJ1-2 and V is TRBV7-9; D perhaps matches TRBD1 (6 bases). V lost 2 bases to trimming and J lost 4 bases, with 14 bases between them. Germline CDR1 reads SEHNR; CDR2 reads FQNEAQ (reference sequence). This CDR3 is 15 amino acids long. Here the CDR3 reads CASSLIVAGAYGYTF. In DNA form, the CDR3 reads TGTGCCAGCAGCTTAATCGTGGCAGGGGCCTATGGCTACACCTTC.

This rearrangement joins TRBV7-6 to TRBJ2-3; the match to TRBD2 covers 7 bases. The germline V gene encodes CDR1 SGHVS and CDR2 FNYEAQ. The CDR3 covers 15 residues. Trimming at V came to 4 bases and at J to 0 bases, leaving 4 bases not matched to a gene. The CDR3 DNA is TGTGCCAGCAGCTCGACTAGCTTAAGCACAGATACGCAGTATTTT. Amino acids: CASSSTSLSTDTQYF.

In this sample, this clonotype turned up once. V gene TRBV28 combines with J gene TRBJ2-6; D uncertain. The CDR3 spans 15 residues. The ends were cut back, 4 bases at V and 6 bases at J, with 13 bases in the middle. The germline V gene has CDR1 MDHEN and CDR2 SYDVKM. For the CDR3, the DNA is TGTGCCAGCAGTTACGGGCTAACTGAGGCCAACGTCCTGACTTTC. Its translation is CASSYGLTEANVLTF.

Ten or more counts support this clonotype. This chain connects TRBV29-1 to TRBJ2-3, with TRBD2 identical over 7 bases. CDR3 size: 13 residues. Germline V gives CDR1 SQVTM, CDR2 ANQGSEA. In nucleotides, the CDR3 is TGCGCCCACCCGGCGGGAGGCACAGATACGCAGTATTTT. Amino acids: CAHPAGGTDTQYF.

The rearrangement joins TRBV6-2 or TRBV6-3 to TRBJ1-1; the D gene is possibly TRBD1 (6 bases). CDR3 length: 14 amino acids. Trimming removed 3 bases at V and 1 base at J, with 9 bases between. Germline CDR1 and CDR2: MNHEY and SVGEGT. The CDR3 coding sequence is TGTGCCAGCAGTTATACAGGGCCGAACACTGAAGCTTTCTTT. Protein: CASSYTGPNTEAFF.

The chain employs TRBV2 and TRBJ1-2, with a weak D call TRBD1 (5 bases). Germline V gene data show CDR1 as SNHLY and CDR2 as FYNNEI. V was trimmed by 11 bases and J by 5 bases, leaving 12 bases between them. CDR3 length: 11 residues. The CDR3 spells CALGAAYGYTF. The CDR3 nucleotides are TGTGCCTTAGGGGCCGCGTATGGCTACACCTTC.

This clonotype was seen many times. V is TRBV29-1 and J is TRBJ1-2; weak D call: TRBD1 (6 bases). This CDR3 region has 12 residues. Germline V gives CDR1 SQVTM, CDR2 ANQGSEA. The chain's CDR3 is CSVRGQSYGYTF. The CDR3, as DNA: TGCTCCGTCAGGGGCCAGAGCTATGGCTACACCTTC. The variable domain in full, with the rest retrieved from reference TRBV29-1 and TRBJ1-2, is SAVISQKPSRDICQRGTSLTIQCQVDSQVTMMFWYRQQPGQSLTLIATANQGSEATYESGFVIDKFPISRPNLTFSTLTVSNMSPEDSSIYLCSVRGQSYGYTFGSGTRLTVV.

This clonotype was detected ten times or more. V usage is TRBV29-1 and J usage is TRBJ2-4; possibly TRBD1 for D (5 bases). The V end was cut by 6 bases, the J end by 0 bases, with 12 bases between. The germline V gene has CDR1 SQVTM and CDR2 ANQGSEA. The CDR3 loop spans 14 amino acids. The CDR3 sequence is CSVRDQGAKNIQYF. CDR3 in DNA: TGCAGCGTCCGAGACCAGGGAGCCAAAAACATTCAGTACTTC.

This clonotype has just a few counts. The chain employs TRBV5-1 and TRBJ1-2; D remains unclear. V was pared by 1 base and J by 6 bases, with 13 bases between. The CDR3 length is 14 residues. Germline CDR1 SGHRS, CDR2 YFSETQ. CDR3 sequence reads: CASSLLGYGDGYTF. CDR3 nucleotides: TGCGCCAGCAGCTTGCTCGGCTACGGGGATGGCTACACCTTC.

The chain couples TRBV4-1 to TRBJ1-1; D not certain. Per the germline V gene, CDR1 is MGHRA and CDR2 is YSYEKL. This CDR3 is 12 amino acids long. Trimming cost V 6 bases and J 2 bases, with 7 bases left between them. The CDR3 bases are TGCGCCAGCAGGGACGGAAACACTGAAGCTTTCTTT. Translating it yields CASRDGNTEAFF.

This clonotype was detected many times. V and J are TRBV20-1 and TRBJ2-5; 8 nucleotides agree with TRBD1. With 0 bases clipped from V and 6 bases from J, the junction kept 9 bases outside the gene matches. The CDR3 runs to 15 residues. Germline loops: CDR1 DFQATT, CDR2 SNEGSKA (reference sequence). The CDR3 bases are TGCAGTGCTAGAGATTTTACAGGGGGTCCCAAGACCCAGTACTTC. As protein: CSARDFTGGPKTQYF.

The chain couples TRBV11-1 to TRBJ1-3; weak D call: TRBD1 (6 bases). V was pared by 4 bases and J by 4 bases, with 11 bases between. Germline assignment: CDR1 SGHAT and CDR2 FQDESV (reference sequence). The length of the CDR3 is 14 residues. The CDR3 region is CASSSTGKGNTIYF. CDR3 sequence (DNA): TGTGCCAGCAGCTCAACAGGGAAAGGAAACACCATATATTTT.

This clonotype has a handful of counts. This chain uses TRBV24-1 with TRBJ2-1; D is perhaps TRBD2 (9 bases). Trimming left V 6 bases short and J 3 bases short, with 29 bases between. The CDR3 length is 20 residues. The germline gives CDR1 KGHDR, CDR2 SFDVKD. Here the CDR3 reads CATSLTPGGGLAGRYNEQFF. The CDR3 bases are TGTGCCACCAGTTTAACTCCAGGGGGCGGTCTAGCGGGACGCTACAATGAGCAGTTCTTC.

This clonotype was seen a handful of times. This chain joins TRBV5-1 and TRBJ2-7; maybe TRBD2 (5 bases). Per germline, CDR1 SGHRS and CDR2 YFSETQ. Trimming pared 0 bases from V and 5 bases from J, leaving 6 bases between. This CDR3 spans 12 amino acids. CDR3 amino acids: CASSLVGDEQYF. The DNA for the CDR3 is TGCGCCAGCAGCTTGGTCGGGGACGAGCAGTACTTC.

A few counts support this clonotype. This chain connects TRBV28 to TRBJ2-1; D gene ambiguous. The length of the CDR3 is 16 residues. V lost 5 bases, J lost 4 bases, and 18 bases lay in between. Germline V CDR1 and CDR2: MDHEN, SYDVKM. The CDR3, as DNA: TGTGCCAGCAGTACCGGACCGGACGGCTCGTACAATGAGCAGTTCTTC. Translated, it gives CASSTGPDGSYNEQFF.

This clonotype came up many times. The germline gene is not matched at one end of the junction; a read error may be the cause. V is TRBV7-7 and J is TRBJ2-2, with D unclear. Germline loops: CDR1 SSHAT, CDR2 FNYEAQ (reference sequence). The CDR3 totals 15 residues. CDR3 bases: TGTGCTAGCAGCTTAGGATCCTCGGACCACGGGGAGCTGTTTTTT. Translated, it gives CASSLGSSDHGELFF.

This clonotype has more than one count but fewer than ten. The CDR3 reads CASSLMTGGLDTEAFF. The CDR3, as DNA: TGTGCCAGCAGCCTCATGACAGGGGGCCTAGACACTGAAGCTTTCTTT. The gene calls are TRBV7-9 and TRBJ1-1; 10 nucleotides agree with TRBD1. CDR1 is SEHNR, CDR2 FQNEAQ, per germline (reference sequence). This CDR3 has 16 amino acids. J gave up 3 bases and V 5 bases, and 9 bases lay outside the gene matches.

This clonotype was recorded a few times. The CDR3 nucleotides are TGTGCCAGCAGCTCAACAACAGGGGGCCGGCTCAGTCAGCCCCAGCATTTT. Amino acid sequence: CASSSTTGGRLSQPQHF. The chain is built from TRBV12-3 or TRBV12-4 and TRBJ1-5; 9 bases fit TRBD1. V gave up 6 bases and J gave up 6 bases; unmatched junction bases: 15. The CDR3 totals 17 residues.

About this clonotype itself: A read error is possible here, since a much larger clone lies one base away. V gene TRBV21-1 combines with J gene TRBJ1-1. TRBV21-1 is listed as a pseudogene. The CDR3 sequence is 10 residues long. The DNA of the CDR3 is TGTGCCAGCAGCGACACTGAAGCTTTCTTT. Translating it yields CASSDTEAFF.